This entry concerns a single T cell receptor (beta chain). The antigen remains unidentified. V was pared by 0 bases and J by 0 bases, with 9 bases between. This CDR3 spans 15 amino acids. Germline CDR1 and CDR2: SGDLS and YYNGEE. The study ran its PCR with 60 Vbeta and 13 Jbeta primers. Measured with immunoSEQ multiplex PCR; TCRdb has only the in-frame clones, and not every one. The repertoire includes more than 95,000 clones, around three quarters of them detected once, and around 3.6% sits in the top ten. The record originates from a study of cytomegalovirus exposure and HLA in healthy donors. General study findings and limits: TCR beta V- and J-gene trimming was later associated with a missense DCLRE1C variant. Previously analyzed data showed that most TCR beta V segments were productive at a frequency of about 90% or about 30%. HLA alleles were associated with 16,000 or so TCR beta sequences in a later analysis at 0.05 false discovery rate. Among TCR beta chains, those listed as cytomegalovirus-associated numbered around 160.

Material: PBMCs. This receptor was taken from a young man in good health and CMV-seronegative. J is TRBJ1-2 and V is TRBV9; D is unresolved. CDR3 amino acids: CASSVAGLANYGYTF. CDR3 nucleotide sequence: TGTGCCAGCAGCGTAGCGGGGTTAGCTAACTATGGCTACACCTTC. Full variable domain (outside the CDR3, taken from reference TRBV9 and TRBJ1-2): DSGVTQTPKHLITATGQRVTLRCSPRSGDLSVYWYQQSLDQGLQFLIQYYNGEERAKGNILERFSAQQFPDLHSELNLSSLELGDSALYFCASSVAGLANYGYTFGSGTRLTVV.